These T cell receptor beta chains were read from a single sample in a study of T cell repertoires in cytomegalovirus infection. TCRdb ran MiXCR on the reads and lists one entry per CDR3 protein. The repertoire holds around 280,000 distinct CDR3 sequences, roughly 9.3% seen once, with less than 3% in the top ten. Material: PBMCs. The receptors were sampled from a human donor in good health (CMV status not recorded). Some clones in this sample may be carry-over from other donors' samples. Both conserved end residues are part of each CDR3. The order of the fields is D gene, clone size, J gene, V gene, CDR3 DNA, CDR3 protein. A D gene is named only where the DNA matches it firmly. Part of the rows lack a size; the others show once, few, many or a class for expanded clones.

-	many	TRBJ2-1	TRBV7-2	TGTGCCAGCAGTCCTACCCTAGGCCACAATGAGCAGTTCTTC	CASSPTLGHNEQFF
-	many	TRBJ1-4	TRBV7-2	TGTGCCAGCAGCTCGGGGCCCCGGCCCCTGGGAGAAAAACTGTTTTTT	CASSSGPRPLGEKLFF
TRBD1	many	TRBJ2-7	TRBV7-8	TGTGCCAGCAGCCCCGGGGCAGGGGGCCTGGACGAGCAGTACTTC	CASSPGAGGLDEQYF
TRBD1	many	TRBJ2-2	TRBV5-4	TGTGCTAGCAGGGACAGCAAGTCGAACACCGGGGAGCTGTTTTTT	CASRDSKSNTGELFF
TRBD1	many	TRBJ1-6	TRBV23-1	TGCGCCAGCAGTCGGACAGGGGAAAATTCACCCCTCCACTTT	CASSRTGENSPLHF
-	many	TRBJ2-4	TRBV12-3/TRBV12-4	TGTGCCAGCAGTTTACCTTGGACGGCCTCTCGTGCCAAAAACATTCAGTACTTC	CASSLPWTASRAKNIQYF
-	many	TRBJ2-1	TRBV20-1	TGCAGTGCTACGGCCCGGGGCCATGAGCAGTTCTTC	CSATARGHEQFF
-	many	TRBJ1-1	TRBV12-3/TRBV12-4	TGTGCCAGCAGTTTAAAACTGGCGGAGACTGAAGCTTTCTTT	CASSLKLAETEAFF
-	many	TRBJ2-7	TRBV7-2	TGTGCCAGCAGCTTAGGTGGCGGGGGCGCTTCCTACGAGCAGTACTTC	CASSLGGGGASYEQYF
-	few	TRBJ2-4	TRBV14	TGTGCCAGCAGCCAAGAGATAGACAGAGCCCGAAACATTCAGTACTTC	CASSQEIDRARNIQYF
-	many	TRBJ1-1	TRBV20-1	TGCAGTGCTACCTTCTCCGGGGGAATGAACACTGAAGCTTTCTTT	CSATFSGGMNTEAFF
TRBD1	many	TRBJ1-2	TRBV12-3/TRBV12-4	TGTGCCAGCACCCGGGACAGACCAGGGGACTATGGCTACACCTTC	CASTRDRPGDYGYTF
TRBD2	-	TRBJ2-7	TRBV7-9	TGTGCCAGCAGCCAGGAACCCGGGGGACTAGCGATTTACGAGCAGTACTTC	CASSQEPGGLAIYEQYF
-	-	TRBJ1-1	TRBV6-1	TGTGCCAGCAGTCCACAGTGGACTGAAGCTTTCTTT	CASSPQWTEAFF
-	many	TRBJ1-2	TRBV28	TGTGCCAGCATCCATTCCCAGGGAGGATCGCGGGGCTACACCTTC	CASIHSQGGSRGYTF
-	few	TRBJ2-1	TRBV20-1	TGCAGTGCTAGAGGGGGGAGCGGGTATGAGCAGTTCTTC	CSARGGSGYEQFF
-	many	TRBJ1-3	TRBV7-2	TGTGCCAGCAGCCCAGGACGGGGTTACGACACCATATATTTT	CASSPGRGYDTIYF